The 20 T cell receptor beta chains below were found in one sample sequenced in a study of blood T cell repertoires in COVID-19. TCRdb keeps only in-frame clones here, not all; method: immunoSEQ multiplex PCR. Of 280,000 or so clones in the sample, over 75% are singletons; the top ten hold about 8.6%. Sequenced sample: peripheral blood. The receptors shown here come from a young man with active or convalescent COVID-19.

This chain links TRBV2 with TRBJ1-2, with a possible D match to TRBD1 (6 bases). V was pared by 4 bases and J by 8 bases, with 20 bases between. The CDR3 is 15 amino acids. Germline CDR1 SNHLY, CDR2 FYNNEI. CDR3 in amino acids: CASSGIQGTMGGYTF. CDR3 nucleotides: TGTGCCAGCAGTGGTATTCAGGGGACGATGGGCGGCTACACCTTC.

The V and J genes are TRBV6-5 and TRBJ1-2; the D is unclear. The V gene's germline CDR1 is MNHEY and CDR2 SVGAGI. The ends were cut back, 8 bases at V and 8 bases at J, with 15 bases in the middle. The length of the CDR3 is 12 residues. CDR3 nucleotides: TGTGCCAGCTGGAGGGCGGTGGTCGGCTACACCTTC. Amino acid sequence: CASWRAVVGYTF.

The chain recombines TRBV2 with TRBJ1-3; D gene uncertain. Trimming cost V 8 bases and J 0 bases, with 14 bases left between them. The CDR3 has 15 residues. Germline CDR1 reads SNHLY; CDR2 reads FYNNEI. CDR3 protein: CASRFSFYSGNTIYF. The CDR3 bases are TGTGCCAGCCGCTTTAGTTTTTACTCTGGAAACACCATATATTTT.

The rearrangement joins TRBV5-1 to TRBJ2-7; maybe TRBD2 (5 bases). Deletions cut 4 bases from V and 3 bases from J, with 29 bases between. Germline CDR1 and CDR2: SGHRS and YFSETQ. The CDR3 runs 19 residues. CDR3 sequence: CASSPPVVGSSGRNYEQYF. CDR3 nucleotide sequence: TGCGCCAGCAGCCCCCCCGTTGTGGGGAGTTCTGGTAGAAACTACGAGCAGTACTTC.

The gene calls are TRBV6-5 and TRBJ2-7, with D unclear. The CDR3 spans 13 residues. Germline V gene data show CDR1 as MNHEY and CDR2 as SVGAGI. Trimming shortened V by 2 bases and J by 5 bases, and 10 bases separated the two germline ends. The CDR3 sequence is CASSYTLVDEQYF. The CDR3 DNA reads TGTGCCAGCAGTTACACGTTAGTTGACGAGCAGTACTTC.

The J gene is TRBJ2-5, the V gene TRBV10-2, with D possibly matching TRBD1 (5 bases). Trimming left V 6 bases short and J 7 bases short, with 15 bases between. CDR1 is WSHSY, CDR2 SAAADI, per germline. The length of the CDR3 is 13 residues. The CDR3 is CASREDTRGTQYF. The CDR3 DNA is TGCGCCAGCAGGGAAGACACAAGGGGGACCCAGTACTTC.

The chain links TRBV7-2 to TRBJ1-1; 8 bases are a match to TRBD1. The CDR3 is 15 amino acids. CDR1 and CDR2 (germline): SGHTA, FQGNSA. V was pared by 6 bases and J by 2 bases, with 8 bases of the junction left unmatched. The CDR3: CASSQGARGNTEAFF. The CDR3 region has the DNA TGTGCCAGCAGTCAGGGGGCCAGGGGCAACACTGAAGCTTTCTTT.

The rearrangement links TRBV9 to TRBJ2-3; D is undetermined. The V end was cut by 3 bases, the J end by 3 bases, with 8 bases between. Germline assignment: CDR1 SGDLS and CDR2 YYNGEE. The CDR3 is 13 residues long. CDR3 residues: CASSGSITDTQYF. The CDR3 nucleotides are TGTGCCAGCAGCGGATCTATTACAGATACGCAGTATTTT.

This sequence joins TRBV13 and TRBJ2-1, with 16 bases fitting TRBD2. The ends lost 4 bases at V and 1 base at J; junction bases unmatched: 7. Germline CDR1 PRHDT, CDR2 FYEKMQ (reference sequence). This CDR3 region has 19 residues. The CDR3 bases are TGTGCCAGCAGCTACCCGGGACTAGCGGGGGGGCGATCCTACAATGAGCAGTTCTTC. Encoded protein: CASSYPGLAGGRSYNEQFF.

The V gene is TRBV19, the J gene TRBJ1-5; 9 bases align to TRBD1. The CDR3 loop spans 16 amino acids. CDR1 LNHDA and CDR2 SQIVND come from the germline V gene (reference sequence). V dropped 3 bases and J dropped 0; count of bases not matched to a gene: 3. This CDR3 is CASSMTGGYSNQPQHF. CDR3 nucleotides: TGTGCCAGTAGTATGACAGGGGGTTATAGCAATCAGCCCCAGCATTTT.

This chain links TRBV9 with TRBJ2-5; TRBD1 might be the D (6 bases). The CDR3 sequence is 18 residues long. V shed 3 bases and J shed 3 bases, with 24 bases lying between them. The V gene's germline CDR1 is SGDLS and CDR2 YYNGEE. CDR3 loop: CASSDPLLSGQREETQYF. As DNA, the CDR3 is TGTGCCAGCAGCGACCCCCTCCTTTCAGGACAGAGGGAAGAGACCCAGTACTTC.

V and J are TRBV2 and TRBJ2-5; TRBD1 aligns across 7 bases. The CDR3 runs 13 residues. Unmatched junction bases numbered 6, after V lost 6 bases and J lost 5 bases. Germline assignment: CDR1 SNHLY and CDR2 FYNNEI. The DNA of the CDR3 is TGTGCCAGCAGAGACAGGGCGGAGGAGACCCAGTACTTC. As protein: CASRDRAEETQYF. Full variable domain (rest looked up from reference TRBV2 and TRBJ2-5): EPEVTQTPSHQVTQMGQEVILRCVPISNHLYFYWYRQILGQKVEFLVSFYNNEISEKSEIFDDQFSVERPDGSNFTLKIRSTKLEDSAMYFCASRDRAEETQYFGPGTRLLVL.

The CDR3 region is CASRPGGGSYEQYF. In nucleotides, the CDR3 is TGTGCCAGCAGACCTGGGGGGGGCTCCTACGAGCAGTACTTC. The chain combines TRBV6-5 with TRBJ2-7, with TRBD2 identical over 7 bases. This CDR3 is 14 amino acids long. The germline V gene has CDR1 MNHEY and CDR2 SVGAGI. Germline trimming cut 6 bases from V and 0 bases from J; bases unmatched to any gene: 5.

The rearrangement joins TRBV7-9 to TRBJ1-5; 7 bases fit TRBD1. V trimming: 0 bases; J trimming: 2 bases; junction bases outside the gene matches: 4. This CDR3 has 16 residues. The germline gives CDR1 SEHNR, CDR2 FQNEAQ (reference sequence). The CDR3 DNA sequence: TGTGCCAGCAGCTTAGCCTGGGACAGCCGCAATCAGCCCCAGCATTTT. Its translation is CASSLAWDSRNQPQHF.

This chain links TRBV10-1 with TRBJ2-7; tentatively, D is TRBD1 (6 bases). CDR3 length equals 13 residues. V shed 4 bases and J shed 6 bases, with 13 bases lying between them. Germline V gene data show CDR1 as WNHNN and CDR2 as SYGVQD (reference sequence). In DNA form, the CDR3 reads TGCGCCAGCAGTGCTTACAGGGTGGGCGAGCAGTACTTC. The encoded protein is CASSAYRVGEQYF.

The chain is built from TRBV7-2 and TRBJ1-3; 7 bases agree with TRBD1. Germline trimming cut 5 bases from V and 0 bases from J; bases unmatched to any gene: 13. Germline V gene lookup returns CDR1 SGHTA and CDR2 FQGNSA. This CDR3 has 18 residues. The CDR3 nucleotides are TGTGCCAGCAGCCCCGGGACAGCCCTAACCTACTCTGGAAACACCATATATTTT. Its protein product is CASSPGTALTYSGNTIYF.

The chain employs TRBV5-6 and TRBJ1-1; D might be TRBD1 (5 bases). Trimming took off 4 bases at V and 10 bases at J, with 14 bases between the two ends. CDR1 and CDR2 (germline): SGHDT, YYEEEE. CDR3 length equals 12 residues. The CDR3 nucleotides read TGTGCCAGCAGCGGCAGGGTTGGGGTAGCTTTCTTT. The encoded protein is CASSGRVGVAFF.

The genes are TRBV13 and TRBJ2-7; weak D call: TRBD2 (7 bases). The CDR3 has 13 amino acids. Germline assignment: CDR1 PRHDT and CDR2 FYEKMQ (reference sequence). V lost 5 bases and J lost 5, with 13 bases in between. CDR3: CASSTWGGHEQYF. The CDR3 DNA sequence: TGTGCCAGCAGCACCTGGGGGGGCCACGAGCAGTACTTC.

The chain joins TRBV6-2 or TRBV6-3 to TRBJ2-5, with 10 bases lining up with TRBD2. The CDR3 runs 18 residues. CDR1 MNHEY and CDR2 SVGEGT come from the germline V gene. V shed 0 bases and J 5 bases; nucleotides not matched to a gene: 12. CDR3 in amino acids: CASSYSRLAGAWGETQYF. The CDR3 DNA sequence: TGTGCCAGCAGTTACTCGAGGCTAGCGGGGGCCTGGGGGGAGACCCAGTACTTC.

The J gene is TRBJ2-5, the V gene TRBV12-5, with D perhaps matching TRBD1 (5 bases). The CDR3 length is 16 residues. The germline V gene has CDR1 LGHNT and CDR2 FRNRAP. The V end was cut by 0 bases, the J end by 0 bases, with 11 bases between. The CDR3 is CASGLVRGPYQETQYF. CDR3 DNA sequence: TGTGCTAGTGGTTTGGTAAGGGGCCCGTACCAAGAGACCCAGTACTTC.